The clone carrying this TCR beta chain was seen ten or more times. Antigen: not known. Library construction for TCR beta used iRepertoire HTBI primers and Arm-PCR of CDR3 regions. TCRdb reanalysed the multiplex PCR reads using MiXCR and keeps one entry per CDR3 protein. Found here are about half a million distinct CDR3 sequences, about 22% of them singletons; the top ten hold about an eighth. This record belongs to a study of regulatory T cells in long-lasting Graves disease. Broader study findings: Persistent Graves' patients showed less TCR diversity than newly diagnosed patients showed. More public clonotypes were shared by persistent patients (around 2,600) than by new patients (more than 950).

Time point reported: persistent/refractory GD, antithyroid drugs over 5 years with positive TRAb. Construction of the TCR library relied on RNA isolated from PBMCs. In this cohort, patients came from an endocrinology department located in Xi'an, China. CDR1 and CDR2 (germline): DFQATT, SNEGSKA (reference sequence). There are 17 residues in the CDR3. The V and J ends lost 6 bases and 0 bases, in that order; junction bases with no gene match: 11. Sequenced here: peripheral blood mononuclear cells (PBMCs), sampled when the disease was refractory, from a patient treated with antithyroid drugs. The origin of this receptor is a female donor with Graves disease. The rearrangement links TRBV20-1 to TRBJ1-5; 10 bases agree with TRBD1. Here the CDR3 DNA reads TGCAGTGCCTCAACGACAGGGGGCGGGTATAGCAATCAGCCCCAGCATTTT. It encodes CSASTTGGGYSNQPQHF.